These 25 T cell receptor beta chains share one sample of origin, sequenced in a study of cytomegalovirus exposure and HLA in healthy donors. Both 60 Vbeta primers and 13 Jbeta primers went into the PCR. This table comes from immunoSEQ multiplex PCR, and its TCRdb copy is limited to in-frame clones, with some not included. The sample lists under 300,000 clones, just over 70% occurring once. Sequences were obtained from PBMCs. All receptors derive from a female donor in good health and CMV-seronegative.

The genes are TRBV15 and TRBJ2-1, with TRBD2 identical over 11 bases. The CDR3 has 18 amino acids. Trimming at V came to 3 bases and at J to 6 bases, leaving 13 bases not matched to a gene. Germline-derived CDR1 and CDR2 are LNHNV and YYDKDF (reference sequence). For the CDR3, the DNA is TGTGCCACCAGCAGCTCTAGCGGGAGGACCCCTAGGTTCAATGAGCAGTTCTTC. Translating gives CATSSSSGRTPRFNEQFF.

The CDR3 protein is CAIGQGGTYEQYF. The CDR3 DNA reads as TGTGCCATCGGACAGGGTGGGACCTACGAGCAGTACTTC. The V and J genes are TRBV28 and TRBJ2-7, with TRBD1 matching over 8 bases. The V segment lost 10 bases and the J segment 2 bases; nucleotides outside the gene matches: 7. In germline, CDR1 is MDHEN, CDR2 SYDVKM. This CDR3 spans 13 amino acids. Looking up the rest from reference TRBV28 and TRBJ2-7 gives the full variable domain: DVKVTQSSRYLVKRTGEKVFLECVQDMDHENMFWYRQDPGLGLRLIYFSYDVKMKEKGDIPEGYSVSREKKERFSLILESASTNQTSMYLCAIGQGGTYEQYFGPGTRLTVT.

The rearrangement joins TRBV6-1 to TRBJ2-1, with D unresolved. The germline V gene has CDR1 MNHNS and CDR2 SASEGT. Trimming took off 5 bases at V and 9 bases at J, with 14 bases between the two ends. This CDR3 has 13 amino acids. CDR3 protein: CASSSSRGGEQFF. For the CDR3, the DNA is TGTGCCAGCAGTTCCTCCCGCGGCGGTGAGCAGTTCTTC.

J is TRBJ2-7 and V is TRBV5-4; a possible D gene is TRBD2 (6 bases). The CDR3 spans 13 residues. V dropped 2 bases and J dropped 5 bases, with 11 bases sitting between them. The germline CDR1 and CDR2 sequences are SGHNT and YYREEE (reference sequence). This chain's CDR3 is CASSFSGVHEQYF. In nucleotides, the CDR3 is TGTGCCAGCAGCTTTAGCGGAGTGCACGAGCAGTACTTC.

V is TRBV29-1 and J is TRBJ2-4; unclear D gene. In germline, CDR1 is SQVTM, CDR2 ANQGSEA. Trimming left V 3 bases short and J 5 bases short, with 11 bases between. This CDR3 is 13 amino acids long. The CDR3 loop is CSVDDKSQNIQYF. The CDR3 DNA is TGCAGCGTTGATGACAAGTCCCAAAACATTCAGTACTTC.

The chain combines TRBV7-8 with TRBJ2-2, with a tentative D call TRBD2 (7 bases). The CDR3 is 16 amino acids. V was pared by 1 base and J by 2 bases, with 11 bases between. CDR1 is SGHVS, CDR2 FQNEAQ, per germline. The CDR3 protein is CASSLGGGQNTGELFF. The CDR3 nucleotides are TGTGCCAGCAGCTTAGGGGGGGGACAAAACACCGGGGAGCTGTTTTTT.

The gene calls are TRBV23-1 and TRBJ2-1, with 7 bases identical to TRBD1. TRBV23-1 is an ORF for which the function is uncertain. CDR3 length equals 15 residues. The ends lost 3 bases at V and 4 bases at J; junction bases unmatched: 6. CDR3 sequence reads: CASSQREQGYNEQFF. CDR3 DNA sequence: TGCGCCAGCAGTCAGAGAGAACAGGGGTACAATGAGCAGTTCTTC.

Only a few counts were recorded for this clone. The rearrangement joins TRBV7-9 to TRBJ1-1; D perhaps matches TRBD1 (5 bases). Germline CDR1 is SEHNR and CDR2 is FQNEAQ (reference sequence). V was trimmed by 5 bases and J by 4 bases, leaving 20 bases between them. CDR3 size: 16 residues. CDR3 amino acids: CASSPRPGEGSTEAFF. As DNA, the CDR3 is TGTGCCAGCAGCCCTAGGCCGGGGGAGGGGAGCACTGAAGCTTTCTTT.

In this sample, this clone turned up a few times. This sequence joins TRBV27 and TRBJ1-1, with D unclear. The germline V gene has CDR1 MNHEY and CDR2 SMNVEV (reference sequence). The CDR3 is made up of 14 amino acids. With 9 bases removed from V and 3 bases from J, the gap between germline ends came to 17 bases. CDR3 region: CASFRNRGYTEAFF. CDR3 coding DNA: TGTGCCAGTTTTAGGAATCGGGGTTACACTGAAGCTTTCTTT.

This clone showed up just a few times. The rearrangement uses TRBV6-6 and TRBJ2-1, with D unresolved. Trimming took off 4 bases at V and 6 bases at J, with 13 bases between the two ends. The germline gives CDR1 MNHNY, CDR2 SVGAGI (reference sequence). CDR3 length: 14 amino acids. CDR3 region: CASSLRRDTNEQFF. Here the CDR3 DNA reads TGTGCCAGCAGTTTAAGGCGCGACACCAATGAGCAGTTCTTC.

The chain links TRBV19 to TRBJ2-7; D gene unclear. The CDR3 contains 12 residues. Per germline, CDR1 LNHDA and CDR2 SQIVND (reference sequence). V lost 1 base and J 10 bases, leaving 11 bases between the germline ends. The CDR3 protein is CASSIGKTPQYF. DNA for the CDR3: TGTGCCAGTAGTATAGGTAAAACTCCACAGTACTTC.

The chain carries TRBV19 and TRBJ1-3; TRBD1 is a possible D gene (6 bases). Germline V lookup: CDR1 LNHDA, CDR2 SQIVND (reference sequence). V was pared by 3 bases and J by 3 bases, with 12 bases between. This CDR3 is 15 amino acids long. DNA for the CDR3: TGTGCCAGTAGTATCACAGGGTCCGGTGGAAACACCATATATTTT. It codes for CASSITGSGGNTIYF.

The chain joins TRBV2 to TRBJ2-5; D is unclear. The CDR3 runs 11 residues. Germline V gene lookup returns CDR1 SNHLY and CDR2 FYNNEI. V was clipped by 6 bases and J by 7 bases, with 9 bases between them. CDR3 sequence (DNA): TGTGCCAGCAGACAATCGGGGACCCAGTACTTC. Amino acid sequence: CASRQSGTQYF.

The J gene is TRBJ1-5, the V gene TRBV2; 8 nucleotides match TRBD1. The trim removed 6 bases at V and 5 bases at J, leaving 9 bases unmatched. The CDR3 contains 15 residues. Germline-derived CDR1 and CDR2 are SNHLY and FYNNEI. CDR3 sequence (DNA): TGTGCCAGCAGAGGTCAGGGGGCCAGGGATCAGCCCCAGCATTTT. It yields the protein CASRGQGARDQPQHF. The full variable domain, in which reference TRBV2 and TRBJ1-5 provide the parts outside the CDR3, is EPEVTQTPSHQVTQMGQEVILRCVPISNHLYFYWYRQILGQKVEFLVSFYNNEISEKSEIFDDQFSVERPDGSNFTLKIRSTKLEDSAMYFCASRGQGARDQPQHFGDGTRLSIL.

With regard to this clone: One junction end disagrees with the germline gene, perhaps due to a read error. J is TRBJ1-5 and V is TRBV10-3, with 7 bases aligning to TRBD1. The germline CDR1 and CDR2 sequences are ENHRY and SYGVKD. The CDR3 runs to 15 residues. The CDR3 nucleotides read TGTGCCATCAATGAGTCACAGGGGCAGGACCAGCCCCAGCATTTT. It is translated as CAINESQGQDQPQHF.

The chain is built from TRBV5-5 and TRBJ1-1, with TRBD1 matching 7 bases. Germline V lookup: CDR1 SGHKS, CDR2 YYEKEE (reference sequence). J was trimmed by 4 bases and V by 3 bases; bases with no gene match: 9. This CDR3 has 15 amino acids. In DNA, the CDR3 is TGTGCCAGCAGCTCCACACAGGGGTGGGGCACTGAAGCTTTCTTT. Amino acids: CASSSTQGWGTEAFF. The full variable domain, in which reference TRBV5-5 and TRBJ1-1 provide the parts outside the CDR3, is DAGVTQSPTHLIKTRGQQVTLRCSPISGHKSVSWYQQVLGQGPQFIFQYYEKEERGRGNFPDRFSARQFPNYSSELNVNALLLGDSALYLCASSSTQGWGTEAFFGQGTRLTVV.

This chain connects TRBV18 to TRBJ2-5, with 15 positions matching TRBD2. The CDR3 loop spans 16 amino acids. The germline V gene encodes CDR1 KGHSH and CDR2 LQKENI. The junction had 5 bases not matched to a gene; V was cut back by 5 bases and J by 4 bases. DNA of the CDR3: TGTGCCAGCTCAATTGGGACTAGCGGGAGGATAGAGACCCAGTACTTC. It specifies CASSIGTSGRIETQYF.

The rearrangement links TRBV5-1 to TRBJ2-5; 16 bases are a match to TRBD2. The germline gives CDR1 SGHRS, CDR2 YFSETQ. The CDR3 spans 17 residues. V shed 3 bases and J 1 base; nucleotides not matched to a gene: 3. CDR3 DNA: TGCGCCAGCAGCTCAGGGACTAGCGGGAGGGCCCAAGAGACCCAGTACTTC. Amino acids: CASSSGTSGRAQETQYF.

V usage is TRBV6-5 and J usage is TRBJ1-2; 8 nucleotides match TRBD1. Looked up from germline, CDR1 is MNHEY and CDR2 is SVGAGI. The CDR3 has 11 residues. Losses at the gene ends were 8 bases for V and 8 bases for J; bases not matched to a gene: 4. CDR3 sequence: CASWTGMGYTF. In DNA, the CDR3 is TGTGCCAGCTGGACAGGGATGGGCTACACCTTC.

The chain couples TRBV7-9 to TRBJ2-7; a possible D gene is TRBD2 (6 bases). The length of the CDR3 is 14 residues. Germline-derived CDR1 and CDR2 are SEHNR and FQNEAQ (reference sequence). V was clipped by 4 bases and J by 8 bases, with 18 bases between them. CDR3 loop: CASSSGVGGVKQYF. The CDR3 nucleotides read TGTGCCAGCAGCTCTGGAGTCGGGGGTGTGAAGCAGTACTTC.

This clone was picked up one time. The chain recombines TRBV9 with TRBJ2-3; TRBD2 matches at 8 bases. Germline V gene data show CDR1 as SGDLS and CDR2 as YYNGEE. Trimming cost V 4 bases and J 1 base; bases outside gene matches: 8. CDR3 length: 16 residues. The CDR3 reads CASSPSTAGGTDTQYF. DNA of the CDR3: TGTGCCAGCAGCCCCTCGACAGCGGGAGGCACAGATACGCAGTATTTT.

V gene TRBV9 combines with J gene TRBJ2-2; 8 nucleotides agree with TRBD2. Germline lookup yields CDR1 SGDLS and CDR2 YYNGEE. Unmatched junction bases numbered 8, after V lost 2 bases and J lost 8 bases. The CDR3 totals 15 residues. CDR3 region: CASSVLAGSAGELFF. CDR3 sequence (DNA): TGTGCCAGCAGCGTCTTAGCGGGGAGTGCGGGGGAGCTGTTTTTT.

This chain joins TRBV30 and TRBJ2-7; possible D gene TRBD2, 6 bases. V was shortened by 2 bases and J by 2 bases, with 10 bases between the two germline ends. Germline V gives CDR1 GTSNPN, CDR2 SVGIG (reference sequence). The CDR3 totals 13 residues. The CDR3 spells CAWSRDSTYEQYF. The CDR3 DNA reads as TGTGCCTGGAGTCGGGACTCCACCTACGAGCAGTACTTC.

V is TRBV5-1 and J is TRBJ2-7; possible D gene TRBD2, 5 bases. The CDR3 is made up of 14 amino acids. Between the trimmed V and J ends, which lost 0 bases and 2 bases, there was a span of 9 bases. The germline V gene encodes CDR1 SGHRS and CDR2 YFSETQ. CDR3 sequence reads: CASSLVGSPYEQYF. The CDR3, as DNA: TGCGCCAGCAGCTTGGTGGGGAGTCCCTACGAGCAGTACTTC. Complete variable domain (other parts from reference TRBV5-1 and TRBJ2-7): KAGVTQTPRYLIKTRGQQVTLSCSPISGHRSVSWYQQTPGQGLQFLFEYFSETQRNKGNFPGRFSGRQFSNSRSEMNVSTLELGDSALYLCASSLVGSPYEQYFGPGTRLTVT.

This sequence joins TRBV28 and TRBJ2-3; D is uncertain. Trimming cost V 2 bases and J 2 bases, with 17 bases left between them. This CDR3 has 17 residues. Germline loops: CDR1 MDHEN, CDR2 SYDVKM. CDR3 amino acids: CASSLVTLRRFTDTQYF. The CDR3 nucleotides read TGTGCCAGCAGTTTAGTGACTCTCCGCCGGTTCACAGATACGCAGTATTTT.